The T cell receptor beta chain under discussion was sequenced for a study of human T cells and chemical hapten exposure. Study-wide results and caveats: The study found that DPC sensitization did not change TCRs above 1 in 1000 frequency. There was a positive correlation between PT1 expanded TCR counts and patch test score.

TCRdb passed the RACE reads through MiXCR, listing each CDR3 protein once. The sample comprises over 95,000 distinct CDR3 sequences, 9.5% to 15% of which are singletons, and 2% to 2.5% rests with the top ten. This clonotype came up many times. The antigen is unknown. Time point noted: patch test 1, 2 weeks after DPC sensitization. Specified treatment: therapeutic diphenylcyclopropenone sensitization with weekly scalp DPC. CDR3 length: 14 amino acids. Trimming took off 0 bases at V and 6 bases at J, with 12 bases between the two ends. The germline CDR1 and CDR2 sequences are KGHSH and LQKENI. Sample: whole blood, taken in connection with sensitization to the hapten diphenylcyclopropenone (DPC). The sequence came from a woman aged 40 to 50 with alopecia areata. Some clones in this sample may be carry-over from other donors' samples. The chain has TRBV18 and TRBJ2-7; D is unresolved. The CDR3 coding sequence is TGTGCCAGCTCACCACCCGGGTCGGCGGCCGAGCAGTACTTC. This translates into CASSPPGSAAEQYF.